The 17 T cell receptor beta chains below were found in one sample sequenced in a study of cytomegalovirus exposure and HLA in healthy donors. Primers: 60 Vbeta forward and 13 Jbeta reverse. TCRdb's table, derived via immunoSEQ multiplex PCR, lists solely in-frame clones and lacks some. The sample shows 100,000 to 150,000 clones, approximately 80% of them seen only once. Sequenced material: PBMCs. The receptors shown here come from a man younger than 35 in good health and CMV-seropositive.

Here the CDR3 DNA reads TGCGCCAGCAGCCAATCGGGACTAAAACAAGAGACCCAGTACTTC. Translated, it gives CASSQSGLKQETQYF. The chain combines TRBV4-1 with TRBJ2-5; 7 bases fit TRBD2. This CDR3 has 15 amino acids. The V gene end was trimmed by 2 bases and the J gene end by 2 bases; junction bases not matched to a gene: 5. Germline V gene data show CDR1 as MGHRA and CDR2 as YSYEKL.

The chain combines TRBV5-1 with TRBJ2-1, with TRBD2 identical over 12 bases. After removal of 0 bases from V and 8 bases from J, the junction contained 3 bases not matched to a gene. The CDR3 is made up of 15 amino acids. Looked up from germline, CDR1 is SGHRS and CDR2 is YFSETQ. CDR3 sequence (DNA): TGCGCCAGCAGCTTGGAACTAGCGGGAGGCGATGAGCAGTTCTTC. Translated: CASSLELAGGDEQFF.

The genes are TRBV6-5 and TRBJ2-2, with 8 bases aligning to TRBD1. The CDR3 runs 13 residues. The germline gives CDR1 MNHEY, CDR2 SVGAGI. The junction had 2 bases not matched to a gene; V was cut back by 5 bases and J by 6 bases. The CDR3 loop reads CASSLTGAGELFF. The CDR3 DNA is TGTGCCAGCAGTCTGACAGGGGCCGGGGAGCTGTTTTTT.

This clone was detected once. This chain uses TRBV27 with TRBJ1-3; 8 nucleotides line up with TRBD1. The germline V gene has CDR1 MNHEY and CDR2 SMNVEV (reference sequence). The CDR3 has 18 residues. V was clipped by 5 bases and J by 4 bases; unmatched bases: 16. The CDR3 coding sequence is TGTGCCAGCAGTCCCTACGCCCGGACAGGGAGGGTCGGAAACACCATATATTTT. Its protein is CASSPYARTGRVGNTIYF.

The chain couples TRBV7-9 to TRBJ1-2; perhaps TRBD1 as D (5 bases). The germline V gene has CDR1 SEHNR and CDR2 FQNEAQ (reference sequence). This CDR3 region has 16 residues. V was trimmed by 5 bases and J by 2 bases, leaving 18 bases between them. CDR3 protein: CASSGADIDRNYGYTF. CDR3 nucleotides: TGTGCCAGCAGCGGGGCCGATATAGACAGAAACTATGGCTACACCTTC. The variable domain in full, completed from reference TRBV7-9 and TRBJ1-2, reads DTGVSQNPRHKITKRGQNVTFRCDPISEHNRLYWYRQTLGQGPEFLTYFQNEAQLEKSRLLSDRFSAERPKGSFSTLEIQRTEQGDSAMYLCASSGADIDRNYGYTFGSGTRLTVV.

This clone was seen only a few times. The rearrangement links TRBV18 to TRBJ2-3, with 9 bases fitting TRBD1. In germline, CDR1 is KGHSH, CDR2 LQKENI. This CDR3 comprises 18 residues. V lost 3 bases, J lost 2 bases, and 12 bases stayed unmatched. CDR3 sequence reads: CASSPLDPGQGNTDTQYF. The CDR3 nucleotides are TGTGCCAGCTCACCCCTAGACCCGGGACAGGGCAACACAGATACGCAGTATTTT.

The J gene is TRBJ1-6, the V gene TRBV5-4; 7 positions agree with TRBD1. After removal of 4 bases from V and 9 bases from J, the junction contained 7 bases not matched to a gene. Looked up from germline, CDR1 is SGHNT and CDR2 is YYREEE (reference sequence). The CDR3 length is 14 residues. This chain's CDR3 is CASSRRDSISPLHF. The DNA of the CDR3 is TGTGCCAGCAGCCGACGGGACAGTATTTCACCCCTCCACTTT.

The chain recombines TRBV14 with TRBJ2-7; D gene uncertain. V was trimmed by 4 bases and J by 2 bases, leaving 12 bases between them. This CDR3 is built from 14 residues. From germline, CDR1 is SGHDN and CDR2 FVKESK. CDR3 nucleotide sequence: TGTGCCAGCAGCCGTCAAAGCGCTGCCTACGAGCAGTACTTC. As protein: CASSRQSAAYEQYF.

This chain links TRBV4-2 with TRBJ2-1; TRBD2 matches at 8 bases. The CDR3 is 15 amino acids. V trimming: 4 bases; J trimming: 5 bases; junction bases outside the gene matches: 7. CDR1 and CDR2 (germline): LGHNA, YNFKEQ. The CDR3 nucleotides read TGTGCCAGCAGCCGATCGGGAGGGCGCGACAATGAGCAGTTCTTC. Encoded protein: CASSRSGGRDNEQFF.

This clone appeared a few times. The chain carries TRBV19 and TRBJ1-2; 9 bases line up with TRBD1. Germline V CDR1 and CDR2: LNHDA, SQIVND (reference sequence). The CDR3 consists of 17 residues. The V and J ends lost 3 bases and 7 bases, in that order; junction bases with no gene match: 15. The CDR3 DNA reads as TGTGCCAGTAGTATCCCGGGACAGGGAGAACCGTACGTTGGCTACACCTTC. It encodes CASSIPGQGEPYVGYTF.

The gene calls are TRBV19 and TRBJ2-7; 12 bases are a match to TRBD2. J was trimmed by 5 bases and V by 5 bases; bases with no gene match: 7. The germline gives CDR1 LNHDA, CDR2 SQIVND (reference sequence). The length of the CDR3 is 15 residues. The CDR3 DNA follows: TGTGCCAGTAGTCTCAAGAGGACTAGCGGGAACGAGCAGTACTTC. Protein sequence: CASSLKRTSGNEQYF. The entire variable domain, with the rest obtained from reference TRBV19 and TRBJ2-7, is as follows: DGGITQSPKYLFRKEGQNVTLSCEQNLNHDAMYWYRQDPGQGLRLIYYSQIVNDFQKGDIAEGYSVSREKKESFPLTVTSAQKNPTAFYLCASSLKRTSGNEQYFGPGTRLTVT.

The chain recombines TRBV4-1 with TRBJ1-1, with 9 bases lining up with TRBD1. The CDR3 spans 16 residues. After removal of 1 base from V and 3 bases from J, the junction contained 6 bases not matched to a gene. Germline CDR1 MGHRA, CDR2 YSYEKL. In DNA, the CDR3 is TGCGCCAGCAGCCAAGGGGACAGGGCCAGCGACACTGAAGCTTTCTTT. This sequence encodes CASSQGDRASDTEAFF.

This chain joins TRBV11-2 and TRBJ2-7, with TRBD1 matching over 8 bases. V shed 5 bases, J shed 2 bases, and the junction held 11 bases outside the gene matches. This CDR3 is built from 16 residues. From germline, CDR1 is SGHAT and CDR2 FQNNGV. CDR3 amino acids: CASSPLRRTGTYEQYF. The CDR3, as DNA: TGTGCCAGCAGCCCCTTAAGGCGGACAGGGACCTACGAGCAGTACTTC.

The V and J genes are TRBV15 and TRBJ1-5; D not certain. CDR1 and CDR2 from the germline V gene are LNHNV and YYDKDF (reference sequence). Trimming left V 1 base short and J 5 bases short, with 6 bases between. CDR3 length: 13 amino acids. The CDR3 here is CATSRAVDQPQHF. The CDR3 DNA follows: TGTGCCACCAGCAGAGCGGTTGATCAGCCCCAGCATTTT.

The chain carries TRBV6-1 and TRBJ1-2; tentative D call: TRBD1 (6 bases). CDR1 and CDR2 (germline): MNHNS, SASEGT. The V end was cut by 2 bases, the J end by 5 bases, with 15 bases between. There are 15 residues in the CDR3. DNA for the CDR3: TGTGCCAGCAGTGAATCAGGGGTTCTGTATTATGGCTACACCTTC. Translation: CASSESGVLYYGYTF.

The chain combines TRBV5-4 with TRBJ1-1; perhaps TRBD1 as D (5 bases). The CDR3 has 13 amino acids. Germline V gene data show CDR1 as SGHNT and CDR2 as YYREEE (reference sequence). V lost 5 bases and J lost 3, with 11 bases in between. For the CDR3, the DNA is TGTGCCAGCAGTAAAAGGGGTGACACTGAAGCTTTCTTT. It specifies CASSKRGDTEAFF.

The V gene is TRBV28, the J gene TRBJ1-2, with TRBD1 matching over 7 bases. V was pared by 6 bases and J by 4 bases, with 8 bases of the junction left unmatched. The CDR3 extends over 14 amino acids. Germline V gives CDR1 MDHEN, CDR2 SYDVKM. CDR3 coding DNA: TGTGCCAGCAGAAGACAGGGAGAGGGCTATGGCTACACCTTC. As protein: CASRRQGEGYGYTF.